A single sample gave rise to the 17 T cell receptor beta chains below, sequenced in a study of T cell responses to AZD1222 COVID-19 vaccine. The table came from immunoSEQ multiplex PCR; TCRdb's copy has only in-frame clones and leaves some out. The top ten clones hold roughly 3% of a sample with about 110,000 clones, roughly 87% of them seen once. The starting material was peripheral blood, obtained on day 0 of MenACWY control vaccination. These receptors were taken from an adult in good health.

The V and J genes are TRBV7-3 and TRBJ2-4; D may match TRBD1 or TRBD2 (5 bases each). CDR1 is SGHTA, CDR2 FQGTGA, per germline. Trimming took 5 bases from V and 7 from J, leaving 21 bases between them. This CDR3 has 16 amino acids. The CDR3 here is CASSPRPVGVENIQYF. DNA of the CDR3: TGTGCCAGCAGCCCACGTCCGGTGGGGGTAGAGAACATTCAGTACTTC.

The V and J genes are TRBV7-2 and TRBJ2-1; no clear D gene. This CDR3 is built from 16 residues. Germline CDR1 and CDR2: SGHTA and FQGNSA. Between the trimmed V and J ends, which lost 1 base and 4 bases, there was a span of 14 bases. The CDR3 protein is CASSLGFATTYNEQFF. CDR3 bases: TGTGCCAGCAGCTTAGGGTTTGCTACCACGTACAATGAGCAGTTCTTC.

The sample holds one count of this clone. CDR3 coding DNA: TGTGCCAGCAGTTACTCGGGGTTTGCCTACAATGAGCAGTTCTTC. Amino acids: CASSYSGFAYNEQFF. This chain connects TRBV6-2 or TRBV6-3 to TRBJ2-1; no clear D gene. This CDR3 spans 15 amino acids. The V end was cut by 0 bases, the J end by 2 bases, with 8 bases between. CDR1 is MNHEY, CDR2 SVGEGT, per germline.

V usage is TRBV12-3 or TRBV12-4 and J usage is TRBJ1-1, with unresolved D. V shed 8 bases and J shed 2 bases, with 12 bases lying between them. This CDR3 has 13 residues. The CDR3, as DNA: TGTGCCAGCTGTGAAAATAGTAACACTGAAGCTTTCTTT. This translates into CASCENSNTEAFF.

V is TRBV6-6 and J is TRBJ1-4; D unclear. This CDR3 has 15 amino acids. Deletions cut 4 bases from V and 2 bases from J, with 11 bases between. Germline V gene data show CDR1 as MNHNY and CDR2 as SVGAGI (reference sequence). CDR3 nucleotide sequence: TGTGCCAGCAGTTTATTGGGAGGGACTAATGAAAAACTGTTTTTT. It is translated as CASSLLGGTNEKLFF.

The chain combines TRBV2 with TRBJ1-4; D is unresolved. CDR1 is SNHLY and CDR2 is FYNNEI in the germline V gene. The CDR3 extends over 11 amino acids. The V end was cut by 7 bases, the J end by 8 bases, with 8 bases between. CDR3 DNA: TGTGCCAGCATGGGATTAGAAAAACTGTTTTTT. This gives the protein CASMGLEKLFF.

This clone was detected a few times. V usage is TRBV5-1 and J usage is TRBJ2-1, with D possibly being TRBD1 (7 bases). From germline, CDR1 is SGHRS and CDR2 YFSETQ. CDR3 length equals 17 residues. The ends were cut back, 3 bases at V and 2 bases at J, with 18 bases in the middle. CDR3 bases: TGCGCCAGCAGCTCCAGGGGGACTCCTCGGCCCTACAATGAGCAGTTCTTC. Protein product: CASSSRGTPRPYNEQFF.

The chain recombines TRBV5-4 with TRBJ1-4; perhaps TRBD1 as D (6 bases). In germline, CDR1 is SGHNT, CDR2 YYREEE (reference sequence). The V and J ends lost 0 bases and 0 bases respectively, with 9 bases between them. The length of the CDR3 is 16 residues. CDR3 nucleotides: TGTGCCAGCAGCTTGGCCGGGGGCGCAACTAATGAAAAACTGTTTTTT. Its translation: CASSLAGGATNEKLFF.

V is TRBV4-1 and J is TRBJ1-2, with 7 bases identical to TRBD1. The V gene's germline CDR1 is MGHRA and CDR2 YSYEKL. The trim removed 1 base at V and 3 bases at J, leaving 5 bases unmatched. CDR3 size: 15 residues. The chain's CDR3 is CASSQGEGGDYGYTF. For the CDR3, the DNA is TGCGCCAGCAGCCAAGGCGAAGGGGGCGACTATGGCTACACCTTC.

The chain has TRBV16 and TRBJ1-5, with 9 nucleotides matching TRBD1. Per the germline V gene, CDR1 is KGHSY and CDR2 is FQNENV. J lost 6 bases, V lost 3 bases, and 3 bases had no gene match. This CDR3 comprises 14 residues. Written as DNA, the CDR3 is TGTGCCAGCAGCCACCGGGACAGGGCTCAGCCCCAGCATTTT. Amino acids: CASSHRDRAQPQHF.

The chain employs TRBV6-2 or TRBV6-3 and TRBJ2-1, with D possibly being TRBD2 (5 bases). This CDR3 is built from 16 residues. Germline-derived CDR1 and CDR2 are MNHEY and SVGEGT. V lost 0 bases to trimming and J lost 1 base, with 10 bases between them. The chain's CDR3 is CASSYSGERSYNEQFF. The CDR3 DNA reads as TGTGCCAGCAGTTACTCCGGGGAGAGGTCCTACAATGAGCAGTTCTTC.

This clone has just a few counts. CDR3 region: CASSEIQRRLHNSPLHF. In DNA, the CDR3 is TGTGCCAGCAGTGAAATCCAGCGGAGGTTACATAATTCACCCCTCCACTTT. This chain joins TRBV2 and TRBJ1-6; D uncertain. CDR1 SNHLY and CDR2 FYNNEI come from the germline V gene. V was shortened by 2 bases and J by 5 bases, with 16 bases between the two germline ends. The CDR3 is 17 amino acids.

The DNA of the CDR3 is TGTGCCAGCAGCACGATTTCCGGGACAGGGCCCCGCTATGAGCAGTTCTTC. It yields the protein CASSTISGTGPRYEQFF. The rearrangement links TRBV21-1 to TRBJ2-1; the table's D gene call, TRBD1, was not cross checked with the DNA. TRBV21-1 is a recognized pseudogene. This CDR3 is built from 17 residues.

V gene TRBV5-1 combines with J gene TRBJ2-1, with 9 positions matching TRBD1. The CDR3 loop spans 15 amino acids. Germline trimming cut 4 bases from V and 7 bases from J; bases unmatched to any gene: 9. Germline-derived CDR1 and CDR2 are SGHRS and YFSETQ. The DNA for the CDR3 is TGCGCCAGCAGCGTAACAGGGGGCCAGTTAAATGAGCAGTTCTTC. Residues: CASSVTGGQLNEQFF.

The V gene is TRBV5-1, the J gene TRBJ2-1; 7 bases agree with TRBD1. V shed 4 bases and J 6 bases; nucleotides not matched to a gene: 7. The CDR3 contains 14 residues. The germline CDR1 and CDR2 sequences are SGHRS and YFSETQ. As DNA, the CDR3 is TGCGCCAGCAGCATCCGACAGGGAACCAATGAGCAGTTCTTC. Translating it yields CASSIRQGTNEQFF.

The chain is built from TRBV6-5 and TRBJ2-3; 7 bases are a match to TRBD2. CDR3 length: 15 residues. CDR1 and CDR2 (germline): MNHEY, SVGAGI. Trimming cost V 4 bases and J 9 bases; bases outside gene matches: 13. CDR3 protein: CASSWSGTTSRTQYF. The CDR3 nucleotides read TGTGCCAGCAGTTGGTCCGGGACTACCTCTAGGACGCAGTATTTT.

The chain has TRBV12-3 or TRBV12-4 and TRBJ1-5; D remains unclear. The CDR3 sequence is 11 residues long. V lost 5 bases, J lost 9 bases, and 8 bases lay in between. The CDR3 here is CASSLTGPQHF. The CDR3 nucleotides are TGTGCCAGCAGTCTGACGGGGCCCCAGCATTTT.